This T cell receptor (beta chain) was profiled in a study of diagnostic markers for celiac disease (dated by TCRdb to the early 2020s). The CDR3 sequence holds 13 residues, the cysteine and phenylalanine included. The DNA is unrecorded. Sequences DFQATT (CDR1) and SNEGSKA (CDR2) are obtained from the germline V gene (reference sequence). On this clonotype: Its antigen remains unidentified.

The sequencing machine was an Illumina MiSeq. Based on TCRdb reprocessing of the reads, there is one entry per CDR3 protein sequence, and DNA is missing. The sample's table covers about 850 distinct CDR3 sequences. The ten top clones hold roughly 20% of the sample. Source material: either unsorted cells or a sorted T cell fraction (not recorded which). The chain is assembled from TRBV20-1 and TRBJ2-3; TCRdb reports TRBD2, a call that lacks DNA to check it against. The TCR comes from a human donor. This table probably holds off-target reads from a library built for another chain. The encoded CDR3 is CSAPGPRGDTQYF.